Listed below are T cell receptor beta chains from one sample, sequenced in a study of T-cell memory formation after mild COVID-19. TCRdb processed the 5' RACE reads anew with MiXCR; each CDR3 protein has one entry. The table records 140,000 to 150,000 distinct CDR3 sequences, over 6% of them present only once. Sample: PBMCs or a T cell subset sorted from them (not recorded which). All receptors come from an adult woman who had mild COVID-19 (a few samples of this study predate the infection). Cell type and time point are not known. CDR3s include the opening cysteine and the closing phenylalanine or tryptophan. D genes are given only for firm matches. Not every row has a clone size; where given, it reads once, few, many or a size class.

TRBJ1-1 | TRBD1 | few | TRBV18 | TGTGCCAGCTCAACAGGGACAGTACATAACACTGAAGCTTTCTTT | CASSTGTVHNTEAFF
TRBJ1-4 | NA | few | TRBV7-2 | TGTGCCAGCAGCTTAGGTTATAAGGATGAAAAACTGTTTTTT | CASSLGYKDEKLFF
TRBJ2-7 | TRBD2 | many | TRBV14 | TGTGCCAGCAGCCAAGAACTAGCGAGGGCATACGAGCAGTACTTC | CASSQELARAYEQYF
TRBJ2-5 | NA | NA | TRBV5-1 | TGCGCCAGCAGGTTAGGGGGACAAGAGACCCAGTACTTC | CASRLGGQETQYF
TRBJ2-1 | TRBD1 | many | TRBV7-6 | TGTGCCAGCAGCTTAGGCTACAGGGGAGCAGCCAATGAGCAGTTCTTC | CASSLGYRGAANEQFF
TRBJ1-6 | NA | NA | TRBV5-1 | TGCGCCAGCAGCTTTGGAGAACAAGGTAGTTCACCCCTCCACTTT | CASSFGEQGSSPLHF
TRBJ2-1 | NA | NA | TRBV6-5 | TGTGCCAGCAGACCGTTGACAGGAATTGGAATTTACAATGAGCAGTTCTTC | CASRPLTGIGIYNEQFF
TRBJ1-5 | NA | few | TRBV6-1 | TGTGCCAGCTCTACAGGCAATCAGCCCCAGCATTTT | CASSTGNQPQHF
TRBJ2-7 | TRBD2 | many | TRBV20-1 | TGCAGTGCCCCGGGAGCGGGGGTGGGGCAGTACTTC | CSAPGAGVGQYF
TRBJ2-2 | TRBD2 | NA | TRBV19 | TGTGCCAGTAGTAGCTCGGGACTAGCGGGAGGGCACACCGGGGAGCTGTTTTTT | CASSSSGLAGGHTGELFF
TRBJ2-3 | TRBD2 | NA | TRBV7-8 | TGTGCCACAACTAGCGGGACGAGCACAGATACGCAGTATTTT | CATTSGTSTDTQYF
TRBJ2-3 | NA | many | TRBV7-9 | TGTGCCAGCAGCTCCCCAGATACGCAGTATTTT | CASSSPDTQYF
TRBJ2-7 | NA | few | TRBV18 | TGTGCCAGCTCACCACGCGTGAATATTGAACAGGCCAACGAGCAGTACTTC | CASSPRVNIEQANEQYF
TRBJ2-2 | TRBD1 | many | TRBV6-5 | TGTGCCAGCAGTTACGGGGACAGGGTGAACACCGGGGAGCTGTTTTTT | CASSYGDRVNTGELFF
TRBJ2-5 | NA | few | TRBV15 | TGTGCCACCAGCAGAGATGGAGGGGTCGAGACCCAGTACTTC | CATSRDGGVETQYF
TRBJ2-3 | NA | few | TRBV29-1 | TGCAGCGTTGGCGGTACCACAGATACGCAGTATTTT | CSVGGTTDTQYF
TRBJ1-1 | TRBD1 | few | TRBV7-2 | TGTGCCAGCAGCTTAGCTTCGGGACAGGCCTACACTGAAGCTTTCTTT | CASSLASGQAYTEAFF
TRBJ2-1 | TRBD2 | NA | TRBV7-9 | TGTGCCAGCAGCTTAGGGGGCCTAGCGGGAGCTCGGTTCTACAATGAGCAGTTCTTC | CASSLGGLAGARFYNEQFF
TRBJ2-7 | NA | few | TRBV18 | TGTGCCAGCTCACCACAGGATTTGGCGGGTTCCTACGAGCAGTACTTC | CASSPQDLAGSYEQYF
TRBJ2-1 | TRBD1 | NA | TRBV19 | TGTGCCAGTAGTATAGCCGGGACAGGGTCCAATGAGCAGTTCTTC | CASSIAGTGSNEQFF
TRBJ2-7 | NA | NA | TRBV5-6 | TGTGCCAGCAGCTTCATTCCGAGGGCCAGGCGTACCTACGAGCAGTACTTC | CASSFIPRARRTYEQYF
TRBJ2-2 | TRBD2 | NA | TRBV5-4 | TGTGCCAGCAGCTCGGGCGGGAGCCCCAACACCGGGGAGCTGTTTTTT | CASSSGGSPNTGELFF
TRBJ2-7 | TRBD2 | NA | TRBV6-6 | TGTGCCAGCAGACCGGGAGGGAGGGAGTCCTACGAGCAGTACTTC | CASRPGGRESYEQYF
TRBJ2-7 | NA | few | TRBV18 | TGTGCCAGCTCACCATGGGGTTACGAGCAGTACTTC | CASSPWGYEQYF
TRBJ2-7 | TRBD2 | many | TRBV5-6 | TGTGCCAGCAGCCCCCTCCTAGCGGGGGGCCAGCAGTACTTC | CASSPLLAGGQQYF
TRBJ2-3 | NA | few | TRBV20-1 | TGCAGTACGACCGACCAGACTCCCACAGATACGCAGTATTTT | CSTTDQTPTDTQYF
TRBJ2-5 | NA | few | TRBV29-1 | TGCAGCGTTGAAGAGAGCCAAGAGACCCAGTACTTC | CSVEESQETQYF
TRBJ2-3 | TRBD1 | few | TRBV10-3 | TGTGCCATCAGTCGCCGGGACAGGGAGGATACGCAGTATTTT | CAISRRDREDTQYF
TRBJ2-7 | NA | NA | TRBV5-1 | TGCGCCAGCAGCGGAACAGGCGCCGAGCAGTACTTC | CASSGTGAEQYF
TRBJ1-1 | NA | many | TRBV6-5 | TGTGCCAGCACCGATATTCGGTTGAACACTGAAGCTTTCTTT | CASTDIRLNTEAFF
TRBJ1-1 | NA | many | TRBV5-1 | TGCGCCAGCAGCTTAGGGACTGGGAACACTGAAGCTTTCTTT | CASSLGTGNTEAFF
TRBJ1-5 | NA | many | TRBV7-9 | TGTGCCAGCAGCTTAGCGTTCGGCGGGAATCAGCCCCAGCATTTT | CASSLAFGGNQPQHF
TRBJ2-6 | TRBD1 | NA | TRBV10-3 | TGTGCCATCAGTGGACAGGGGTGGGCTGGGGCCAACGTCCTGACTTTC | CAISGQGWAGANVLTF
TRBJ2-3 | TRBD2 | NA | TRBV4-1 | TGCGCCAGCAGCCAAACTAGCGGGGTCCGAGGGGCAGATACGCAGTATTTT | CASSQTSGVRGADTQYF
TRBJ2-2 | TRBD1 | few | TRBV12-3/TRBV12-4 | TGTGCCAGCACCCAAGGACAGGGGGGGACCGGGGAGCTGTTTTTT | CASTQGQGGTGELFF
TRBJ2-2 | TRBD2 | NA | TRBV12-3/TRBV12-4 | TGTGCCAGCAGTCCACGACTAGCGGGAAACACCGGGGAGCTGTTTTTT | CASSPRLAGNTGELFF
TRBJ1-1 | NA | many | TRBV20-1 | TGCAGTGCTATTTTCGCCTCCATGAACACTGAAGCTTTCTTT | CSAIFASMNTEAFF
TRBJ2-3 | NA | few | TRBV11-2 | TGTGCCAGCAGCTTTTCCGCGGGGGCCGATACGCAGTATTTT | CASSFSAGADTQYF
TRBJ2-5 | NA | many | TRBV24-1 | TGTGCCACCAGTGATCGATGGGAGAGACAAGAGACCCAGTACTTC | CATSDRWERQETQYF
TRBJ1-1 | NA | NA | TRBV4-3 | TGCGCCAGCAGCCAAACAGGGAGCACTGAAGCTTTCTTT | CASSQTGSTEAFF
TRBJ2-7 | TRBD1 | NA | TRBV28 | TGTGCCAGCAGTCCTCCGGGACAGGGGATGACCTACGAGCAGTACTTC | CASSPPGQGMTYEQYF
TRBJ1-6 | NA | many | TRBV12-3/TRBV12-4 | TGTGCCAGCAGTTTAGGGACGCCCAATTCACCCCTCCACTTT | CASSLGTPNSPLHF
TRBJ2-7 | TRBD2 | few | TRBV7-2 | TGTGCCAGCAGCCCACGAGCTAGCGGGAGCGGCGAGCAGTACTTC | CASSPRASGSGEQYF
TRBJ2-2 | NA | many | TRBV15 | TGTGCCACCAGCAGAGACAGTTTGTATAACACCGGGGAGCTGTTTTTT | CATSRDSLYNTGELFF
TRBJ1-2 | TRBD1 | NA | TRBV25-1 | TGTGCCAGCAGTGAGAGCCGGACAGGGCCTAACTATGGCTACACCTTC | CASSESRTGPNYGYTF
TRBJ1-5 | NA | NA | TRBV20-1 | TGCAGTGCTAGTAGGGGAGGTAATAGCAATCAGCCCCAGCATTTT | CSASRGGNSNQPQHF
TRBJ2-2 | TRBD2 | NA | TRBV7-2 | TGTGCCAGCAGCTCCTCCTTGGGGGGGGTCGGGGAGCTGTTTTTT | CASSSSLGGVGELFF
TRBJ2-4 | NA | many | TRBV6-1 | TGTGCCAGCAGTGGGACGGCCCCCAAAAACATTCAGTACTTC | CASSGTAPKNIQYF
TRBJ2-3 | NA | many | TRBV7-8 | TGTGCCAGCAGCTTATTGATTGGAGGTAGCACAGATACGCAGTATTTT | CASSLLIGGSTDTQYF
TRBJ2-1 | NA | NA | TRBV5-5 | TGTGCCAGCAGCGCAGTCCCCCCATTAGTTCGGTACAATGAGCAGTTCTTC | CASSAVPPLVRYNEQFF
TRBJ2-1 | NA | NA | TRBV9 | TGTGCCAGCAGCGTAGACCCCTCCGGCAATGAGCAGTTCTTC | CASSVDPSGNEQFF
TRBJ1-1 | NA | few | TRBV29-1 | TGCAGCGTTGCGTGGGTGAGGAACACTGAAGCTTTCTTT | CSVAWVRNTEAFF